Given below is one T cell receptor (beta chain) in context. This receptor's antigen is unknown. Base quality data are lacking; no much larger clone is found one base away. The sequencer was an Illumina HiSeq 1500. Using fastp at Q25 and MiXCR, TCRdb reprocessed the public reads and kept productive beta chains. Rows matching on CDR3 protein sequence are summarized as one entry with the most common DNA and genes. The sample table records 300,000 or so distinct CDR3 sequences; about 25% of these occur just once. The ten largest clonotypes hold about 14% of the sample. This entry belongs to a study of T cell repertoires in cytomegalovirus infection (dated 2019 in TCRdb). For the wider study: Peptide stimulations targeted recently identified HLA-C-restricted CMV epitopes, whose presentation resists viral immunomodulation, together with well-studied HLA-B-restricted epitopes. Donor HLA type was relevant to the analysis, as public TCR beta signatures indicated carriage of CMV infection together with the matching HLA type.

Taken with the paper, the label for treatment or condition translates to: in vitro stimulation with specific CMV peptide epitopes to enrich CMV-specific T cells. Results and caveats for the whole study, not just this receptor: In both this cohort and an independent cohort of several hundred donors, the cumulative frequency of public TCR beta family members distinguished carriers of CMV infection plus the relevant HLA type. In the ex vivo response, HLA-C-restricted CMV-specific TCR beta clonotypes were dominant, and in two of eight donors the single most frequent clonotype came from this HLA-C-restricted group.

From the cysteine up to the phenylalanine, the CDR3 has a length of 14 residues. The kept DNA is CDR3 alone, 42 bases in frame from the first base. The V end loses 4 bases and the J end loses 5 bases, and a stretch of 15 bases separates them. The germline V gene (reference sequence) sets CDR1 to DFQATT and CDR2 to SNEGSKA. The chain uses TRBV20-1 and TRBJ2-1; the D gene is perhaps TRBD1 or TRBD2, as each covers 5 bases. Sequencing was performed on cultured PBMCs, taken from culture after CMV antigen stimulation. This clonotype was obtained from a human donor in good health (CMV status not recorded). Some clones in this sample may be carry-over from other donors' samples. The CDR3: CSANRASGHNEQFF. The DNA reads TGCAGTGCTAACCGGGCCTCGGGGCACAATGAGCAGTTCTTC.